The 16 T cell receptor beta chains below all came from one sample that was sequenced in a study of cytomegalovirus exposure and HLA in healthy donors (dated by TCRdb to 2016 to 2017). Library preparation employed the immunoSEQ multiplex PCR assay. For the multiplex PCR, a mixture combining 60 forward primers for TCR Vbeta segments and 13 reverse primers for TCR Jbeta segments was used. What TCRdb holds here is the immuneACCESS table cut down to in-frame rearrangements. Part of the clones is not present; checked against another copy, under half of the missing clones reflect an unresolved V gene, and the others are unexplained. This sample comprises fewer than 110,000 clones, around two thirds of them detected only once. The ten largest clonotypes hold less than 15% of the sample. The sample comprised PBMCs. The receptors originated from a woman aged 35 to 49 in good health and CMV-seropositive.

V is TRBV7-2 and J is TRBJ1-1; possible D gene TRBD1, 6 bases. Trimming removed 1 base from V and 8 bases from J, with 11 bases in between. Germline V gene sequence: CDR1 SGHTA, CDR2 FQGNSA. CDR3 size: 13 residues. The DNA for the CDR3 is TGTGCCAGCAGCTTAGGGACAGTCAAAGAAGCTTTCTTT. This codes for CASSLGTVKEAFF.

A single count supports this clone. The DNA for the CDR3 is TGTGCCAGCAGCTTAGGTTGGAGGGTTAGCAATCAGCCCCAGCATTTT. It is translated as CASSLGWRVSNQPQHF. This rearrangement joins TRBV7-8 to TRBJ1-5; D gene unclear. The CDR3 has 16 amino acids. CDR1 is SGHVS and CDR2 is FQNEAQ in the germline V gene. Trimming stripped 1 base from V and 0 bases from J, with 10 bases between.

The V call is TRBV6-6, the J call TRBJ1-1, with TRBD1 matching over 7 bases. CDR1 MNHNY and CDR2 SVGAGI come from the germline V gene (reference sequence). Losses at the gene ends were 6 bases for V and 1 base for J; bases not matched to a gene: 5. The CDR3 sequence is 14 residues long. CDR3 sequence: CASRRQGGNTEAFF. Here the CDR3 DNA reads TGTGCCAGCAGGCGGCAGGGGGGGAACACTGAAGCTTTCTTT.

The chain is built from TRBV14 and TRBJ2-1; the match to TRBD2 covers 10 bases. Trimming took 0 bases from V and 6 from J; bases not matched to a gene: 11. Germline CDR1 and CDR2: SGHDN and FVKESK. The CDR3 sequence is 18 residues long. The CDR3 loop is CASSQDWLAGGRGNEQFF. CDR3 nucleotides: TGTGCCAGCAGCCAAGATTGGTTAGCGGGGGGAAGGGGCAATGAGCAGTTCTTC.

This clone appeared once. The chain carries TRBV6-5 and TRBJ2-7, with 10 bases that match TRBD1. The germline V gene has CDR1 MNHEY and CDR2 SVGAGI. There are 14 residues in the CDR3. With V trimmed by 6 bases and J by 1 base, 3 bases remained unmatched. The CDR3 region has the DNA TGTGCCAGCAGCCGGACAGGGGGGTCCTACGAGCAGTACTTC. This gives the protein CASSRTGGSYEQYF.

The sample holds a few counts of this clone. This chain connects TRBV11-2 to TRBJ1-2; 10 bases are shared with TRBD1. The CDR3 spans 13 residues. The trim removed 5 bases at V and 5 bases at J, leaving 2 bases unmatched. The germline V gene encodes CDR1 SGHAT and CDR2 FQNNGV. For the CDR3, the DNA is TGTGCCAGCAGCGTGGGACAGGGGTATGGCTACACCTTC. Translation: CASSVGQGYGYTF.

The CDR3 spells CASSRDFGSYNEQFF. Written as DNA, the CDR3 is TGTGCCAGCAGCCGGGACTTTGGCTCCTACAATGAGCAGTTCTTC. This rearrangement joins TRBV11-2 to TRBJ2-1; D is perhaps TRBD2 (6 bases). Trimming took off 5 bases at V and 0 bases at J, with 11 bases between the two ends. Germline V lookup: CDR1 SGHAT, CDR2 FQNNGV. CDR3 length: 15 residues.

In its sample, this clone was seen a few times. The chain recombines TRBV2 with TRBJ1-6; D ambiguous. Germline V CDR1 and CDR2: SNHLY, FYNNEI. Trimming left V 3 bases short and J 0 bases short, with 3 bases between. CDR3 length: 14 amino acids. CDR3 loop: CASSESSYNSPLHF. In nucleotides, the CDR3 is TGTGCCAGCAGTGAGAGCTCCTATAATTCACCCCTCCACTTT.

The gene calls are TRBV5-1 and TRBJ2-5, with 7 bases fitting TRBD1. CDR3 length: 15 amino acids. Germline CDR1 and CDR2: SGHRS and YFSETQ. V dropped 3 bases and J dropped 1; count of bases not matched to a gene: 6. CDR3 nucleotides: TGCGCCAGCAGCTCGACAGGGACCCTCCAAGAGACCCAGTACTTC. It encodes CASSSTGTLQETQYF.

In regard to this clone: One junction end disagrees with the germline gene, perhaps due to a read error. The chain is built from TRBV6-5 and TRBJ2-1; 7 bases match TRBD2. This CDR3 contains 14 residues. Germline V gene lookup returns CDR1 MNHEY and CDR2 SVGAGI. The CDR3 here is CASSWGGDYSEQFF. The CDR3 bases are TGTGCCAGCAGTTGGGGGGGGGACTACAGTGAGCAGTTCTTC.

The chain links TRBV28 to TRBJ2-1, with TRBD2 matching over 15 bases. The germline V gene encodes CDR1 MDHEN and CDR2 SYDVKM. The CDR3 is 16 amino acids. The ends lost 2 bases at V and 4 bases at J; junction bases unmatched: 0. DNA of the CDR3: TGTGCCAGCAGTTTAGGGACTAGCGGGGGGTACAATGAGCAGTTCTTC. The encoded protein is CASSLGTSGGYNEQFF.

This clone was counted only a few times. The chain has TRBV7-2 and TRBJ1-4, with D possibly matching TRBD1 (6 bases). The germline V gene encodes CDR1 SGHTA and CDR2 FQGNSA. The CDR3 is 15 amino acids. The V end was cut by 0 bases, the J end by 7 bases, with 12 bases between. CDR3 protein: CASSLAGRGSEKLFF. The DNA for the CDR3 is TGTGCCAGCAGCTTAGCGGGAAGGGGGAGTGAAAAACTGTTTTTT.

Only a few counts were recorded for this clone. The chain carries TRBV19 and TRBJ1-3, with a weak D call TRBD1 (5 bases). This CDR3 contains 14 residues. The V gene lost 8 bases and the J gene lost 2 bases, with 13 bases spanning the gap. Germline CDR1 reads LNHDA; CDR2 reads SQIVND (reference sequence). CDR3 sequence reads: CASSGGLAGNTIYF. For the CDR3, the DNA is TGTGCCAGTTCCGGGGGACTGGCTGGAAACACCATATATTTT.

The chain joins TRBV5-6 to TRBJ2-5; 9 positions match TRBD1. Germline V gene data show CDR1 as SGHDT and CDR2 as YYEEEE. The CDR3 is made up of 14 amino acids. V shed 4 bases, J shed 1 base, and the junction held 2 bases outside the gene matches. This CDR3 reads CASSRDRVQETQYF. The DNA of the CDR3 is TGTGCCAGCAGCAGGGACAGGGTCCAAGAGACCCAGTACTTC.

CDR3 nucleotides: TGCGCCAGCAGCGGCAACAGGGGGGACACTGAAGCTTTCTTT. This sequence encodes CASSGNRGDTEAFF. The rearrangement joins TRBV10-1 to TRBJ1-1; 8 positions match TRBD1. This CDR3 is 14 amino acids long. J lost 3 bases, V lost 6 bases, and 6 bases had no gene match. The germline gives CDR1 WNHNN, CDR2 SYGVQD (reference sequence).

The V and J genes are TRBV9 and TRBJ2-7; TRBD1 matches 9 bases. The CDR3 contains 18 residues. V was clipped by 1 base and J by 7 bases; unmatched bases: 18. Germline V lookup: CDR1 SGDLS, CDR2 YYNGEE. CDR3 protein: CASSVRGQGGPSMVEQYF. CDR3 in DNA: TGTGCCAGCAGCGTAAGGGGACAGGGTGGCCCAAGTATGGTAGAGCAGTACTTC.